This T cell receptor (beta chain) was retrieved from a study of B cell selection in AIRE deficiency. This clone was observed once. Its antigen is unknown. Regulatory T cells were sorted as CD4+CD25hiCD127low/negative. Unrelated healthy donors provided the controls. Overall study results and limits: About a third of healthy-shared Treg sequences were found among patient Tconv cells. In TCRBV usage, CDR3 length and diversity, patient Tconv and Treg cells matched healthy donors.

Produced via immunoSEQ multiplex PCR; TCRdb's table is partial and in-frame only. Of about 22,000 clones in the sample, around 90% were seen once. Germline CDR1 and CDR2: KGHSH and LQKENI. This CDR3 is built from 14 residues. Unmatched junction bases numbered 10, after V lost 5 bases and J lost 7 bases. This sequence originates from a human donor in good health. This rearrangement joins TRBV18 to TRBJ2-7; 8 positions agree with TRBD1. Sequences were obtained from CD4+CD25+ Tregs sorted from PBMCs. CDR3 sequence (DNA): TGTGCCAGCTCAGGACAGGGTGCCGAATATGAGCAGTACTTC. It is translated as CASSGQGAEYEQYF.